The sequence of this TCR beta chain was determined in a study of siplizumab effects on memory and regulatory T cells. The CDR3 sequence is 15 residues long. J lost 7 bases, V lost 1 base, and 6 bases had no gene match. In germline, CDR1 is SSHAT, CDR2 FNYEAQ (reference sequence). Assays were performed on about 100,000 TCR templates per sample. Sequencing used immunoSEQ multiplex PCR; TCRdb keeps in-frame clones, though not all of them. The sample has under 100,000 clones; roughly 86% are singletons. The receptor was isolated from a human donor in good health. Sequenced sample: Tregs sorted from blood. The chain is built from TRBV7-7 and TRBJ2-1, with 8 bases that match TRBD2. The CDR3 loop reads CASSLGSGGVNEQFF. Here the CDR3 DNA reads TGTGCCAGCAGCTTAGGGTCGGGAGGGGTGAATGAGCAGTTCTTC.